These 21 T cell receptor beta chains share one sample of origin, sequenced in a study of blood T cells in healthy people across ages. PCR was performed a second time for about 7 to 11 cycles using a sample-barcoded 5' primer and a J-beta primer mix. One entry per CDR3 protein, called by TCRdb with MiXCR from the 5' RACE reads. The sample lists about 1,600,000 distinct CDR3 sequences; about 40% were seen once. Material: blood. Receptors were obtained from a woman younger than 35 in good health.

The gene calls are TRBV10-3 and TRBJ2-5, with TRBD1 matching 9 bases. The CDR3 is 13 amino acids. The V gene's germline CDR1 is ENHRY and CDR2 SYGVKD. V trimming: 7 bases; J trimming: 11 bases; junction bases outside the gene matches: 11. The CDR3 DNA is TGTGCCATCACGGGACAGGGTTCCAATGAGCAGTACTTC. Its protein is CAITGQGSNEQYF.

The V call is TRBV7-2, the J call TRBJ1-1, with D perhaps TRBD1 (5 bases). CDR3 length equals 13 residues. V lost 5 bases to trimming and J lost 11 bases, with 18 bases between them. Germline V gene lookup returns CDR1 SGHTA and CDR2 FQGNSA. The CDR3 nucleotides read TGTGCCAGCAGCCCTAACGGGGGGGTACGGGCTTTCTTT. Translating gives CASSPNGGVRAFF.

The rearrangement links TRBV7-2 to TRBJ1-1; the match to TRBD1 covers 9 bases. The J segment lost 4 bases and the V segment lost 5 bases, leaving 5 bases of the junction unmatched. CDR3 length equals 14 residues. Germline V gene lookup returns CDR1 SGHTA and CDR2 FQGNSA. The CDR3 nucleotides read TGTGCCAGCAGCCGGGACAGGGAGAGCACTGAAGCTTTCTTT. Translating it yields CASSRDRESTEAFF.

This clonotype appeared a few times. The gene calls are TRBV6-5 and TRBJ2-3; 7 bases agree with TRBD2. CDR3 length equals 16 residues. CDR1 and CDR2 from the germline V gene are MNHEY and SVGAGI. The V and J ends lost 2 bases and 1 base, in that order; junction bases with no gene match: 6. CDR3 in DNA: TGTGCCAGCAGTTACATAGCGGGCGAACGCACAGATACGCAGTATTTT. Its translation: CASSYIAGERTDTQYF.

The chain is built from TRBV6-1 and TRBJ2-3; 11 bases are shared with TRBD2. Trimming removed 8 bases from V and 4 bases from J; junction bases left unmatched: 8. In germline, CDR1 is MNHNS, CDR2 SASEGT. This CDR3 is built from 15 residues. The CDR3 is CASGSGGAGADTQYF. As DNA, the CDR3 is TGTGCCAGCGGTAGCGGGGGGGCCGGGGCAGATACGCAGTATTTT.

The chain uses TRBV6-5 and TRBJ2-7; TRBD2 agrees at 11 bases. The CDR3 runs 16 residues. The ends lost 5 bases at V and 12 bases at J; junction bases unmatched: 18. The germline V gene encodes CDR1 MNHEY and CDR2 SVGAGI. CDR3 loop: CASSPTTSGSDVGRYF. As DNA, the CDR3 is TGTGCCAGCAGTCCCACTACTAGCGGGAGTGATGTGGGGCGGTACTTC.

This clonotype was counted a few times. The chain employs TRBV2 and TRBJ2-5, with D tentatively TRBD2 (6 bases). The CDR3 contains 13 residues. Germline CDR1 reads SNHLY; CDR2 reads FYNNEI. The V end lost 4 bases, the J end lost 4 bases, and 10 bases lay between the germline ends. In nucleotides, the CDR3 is TGTGCCAGCAGTGGACTAGTCCCAGAGACCCAGTACTTC. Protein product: CASSGLVPETQYF.

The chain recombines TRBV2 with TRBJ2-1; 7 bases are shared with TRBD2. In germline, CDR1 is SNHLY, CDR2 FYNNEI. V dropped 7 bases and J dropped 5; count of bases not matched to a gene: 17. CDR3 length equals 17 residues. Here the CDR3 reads CASIPRVAGLINNEQFF. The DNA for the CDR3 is TGTGCCAGCATCCCCCGGGTAGCGGGCCTAATAAACAATGAGCAGTTCTTC.

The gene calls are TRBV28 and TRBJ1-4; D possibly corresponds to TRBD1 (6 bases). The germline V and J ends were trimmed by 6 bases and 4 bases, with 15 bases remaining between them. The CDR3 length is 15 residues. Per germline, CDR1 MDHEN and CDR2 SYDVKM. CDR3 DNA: TGTGCCAGCAGCACCCCGACAGGATATAATGAAAAACTGTTTTTT. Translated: CASSTPTGYNEKLFF.

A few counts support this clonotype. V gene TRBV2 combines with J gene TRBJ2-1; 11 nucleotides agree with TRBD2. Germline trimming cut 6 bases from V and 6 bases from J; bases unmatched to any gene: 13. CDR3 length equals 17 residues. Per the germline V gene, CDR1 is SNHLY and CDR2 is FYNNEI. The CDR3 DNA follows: TGTGCCAGCAGGGCCAACCCGACTAGCGGGAAATTCAATGAGCAGTTCTTC. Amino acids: CASRANPTSGKFNEQFF.

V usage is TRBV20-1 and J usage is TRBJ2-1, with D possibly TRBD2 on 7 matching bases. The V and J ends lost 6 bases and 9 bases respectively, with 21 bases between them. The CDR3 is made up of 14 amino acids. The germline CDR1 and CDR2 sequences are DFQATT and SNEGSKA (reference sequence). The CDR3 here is CSASPGGPGGEQFF. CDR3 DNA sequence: TGCAGTGCCAGCCCGGGGGGCCCGGGCGGTGAGCAGTTCTTC.

The CDR3 reads CSARDPRLGNEQFF. CDR3 DNA sequence: TGCAGTGCTAGAGACCCGAGACTGGGAAATGAGCAGTTCTTC. The rearrangement joins TRBV20-1 to TRBJ2-1; no clear D. The CDR3 totals 14 residues. The germline V gene encodes CDR1 DFQATT and CDR2 SNEGSKA (reference sequence). Trimming shortened V by 0 bases and J by 7 bases, and 13 bases separated the two germline ends.

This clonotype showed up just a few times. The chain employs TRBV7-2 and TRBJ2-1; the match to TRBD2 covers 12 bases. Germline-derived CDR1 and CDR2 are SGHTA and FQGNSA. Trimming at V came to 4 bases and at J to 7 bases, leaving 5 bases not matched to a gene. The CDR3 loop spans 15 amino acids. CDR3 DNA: TGTGCCAGCAGCTCTAGCGGGAGGGCCGGGAATGAGCAGTTCTTC. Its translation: CASSSSGRAGNEQFF.

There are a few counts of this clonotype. The CDR3, as DNA: TGTGCCAGCAGTTTGGGGGGGGGACCCGGAGCTGAAGCTTTCTTT. Residues: CASSLGGGPGAEAFF. The J gene is TRBJ1-1, the V gene TRBV9; D is possibly TRBD1 (5 bases). Germline CDR1 SGDLS, CDR2 YYNGEE. Trimming took 5 bases from V and 6 from J, leaving 20 bases between them. This CDR3 has 15 amino acids.

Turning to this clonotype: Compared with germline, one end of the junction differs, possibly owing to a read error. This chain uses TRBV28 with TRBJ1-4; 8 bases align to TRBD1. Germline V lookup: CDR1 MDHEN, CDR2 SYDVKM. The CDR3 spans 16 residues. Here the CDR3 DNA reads TGTGCCAACAGTCCGACAGGGGACATAACTAATGAAAAACTGTTTTTT. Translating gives CANSPTGDITNEKLFF.

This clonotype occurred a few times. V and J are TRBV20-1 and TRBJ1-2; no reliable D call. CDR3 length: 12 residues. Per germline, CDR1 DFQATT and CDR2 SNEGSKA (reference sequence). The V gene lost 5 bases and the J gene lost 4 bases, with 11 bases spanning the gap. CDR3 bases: TGCAGTGCTGAAGCACGTACCTATGGCTACACCTTC. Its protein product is CSAEARTYGYTF.

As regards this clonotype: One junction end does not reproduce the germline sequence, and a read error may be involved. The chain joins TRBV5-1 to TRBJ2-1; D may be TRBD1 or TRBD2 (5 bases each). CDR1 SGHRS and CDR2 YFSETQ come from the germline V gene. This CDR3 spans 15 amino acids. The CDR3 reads CASSFLLGVPNGQFF. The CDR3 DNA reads TGCGCCAGCAGCTTTTTACTAGGGGTTCCCAATGGGCAGTTCTTC.

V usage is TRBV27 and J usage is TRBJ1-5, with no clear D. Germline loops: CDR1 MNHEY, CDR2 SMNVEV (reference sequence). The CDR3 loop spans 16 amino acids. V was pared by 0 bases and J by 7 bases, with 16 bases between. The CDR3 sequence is CASSLSPAPAGQPQHF. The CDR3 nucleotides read TGTGCCAGCAGTTTATCGCCAGCCCCGGCGGGACAGCCCCAGCATTTT.

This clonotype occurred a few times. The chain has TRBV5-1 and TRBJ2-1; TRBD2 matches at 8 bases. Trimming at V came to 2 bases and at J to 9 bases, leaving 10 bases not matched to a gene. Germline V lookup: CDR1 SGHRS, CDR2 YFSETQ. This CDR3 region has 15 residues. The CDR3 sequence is CASSLPGLVIGEQFF. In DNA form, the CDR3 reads TGCGCCAGCAGCTTACCGGGACTAGTTATTGGTGAGCAGTTCTTC.

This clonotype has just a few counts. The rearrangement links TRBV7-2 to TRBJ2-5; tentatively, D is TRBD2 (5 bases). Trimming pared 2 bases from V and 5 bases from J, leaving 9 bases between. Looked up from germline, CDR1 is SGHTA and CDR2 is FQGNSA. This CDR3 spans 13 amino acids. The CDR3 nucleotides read TGTGCCAGCAGCTTATGGCGAGGGGAGACCCAGTACTTC. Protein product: CASSLWRGETQYF.

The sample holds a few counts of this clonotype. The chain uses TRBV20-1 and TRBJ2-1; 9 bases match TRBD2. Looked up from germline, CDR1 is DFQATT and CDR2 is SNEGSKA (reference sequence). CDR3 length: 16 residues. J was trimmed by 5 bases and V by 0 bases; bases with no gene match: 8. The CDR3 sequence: CSARDGGLAGNNEQFF. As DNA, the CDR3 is TGCAGTGCTAGAGATGGCGGGCTAGCGGGGAACAATGAGCAGTTCTTC.